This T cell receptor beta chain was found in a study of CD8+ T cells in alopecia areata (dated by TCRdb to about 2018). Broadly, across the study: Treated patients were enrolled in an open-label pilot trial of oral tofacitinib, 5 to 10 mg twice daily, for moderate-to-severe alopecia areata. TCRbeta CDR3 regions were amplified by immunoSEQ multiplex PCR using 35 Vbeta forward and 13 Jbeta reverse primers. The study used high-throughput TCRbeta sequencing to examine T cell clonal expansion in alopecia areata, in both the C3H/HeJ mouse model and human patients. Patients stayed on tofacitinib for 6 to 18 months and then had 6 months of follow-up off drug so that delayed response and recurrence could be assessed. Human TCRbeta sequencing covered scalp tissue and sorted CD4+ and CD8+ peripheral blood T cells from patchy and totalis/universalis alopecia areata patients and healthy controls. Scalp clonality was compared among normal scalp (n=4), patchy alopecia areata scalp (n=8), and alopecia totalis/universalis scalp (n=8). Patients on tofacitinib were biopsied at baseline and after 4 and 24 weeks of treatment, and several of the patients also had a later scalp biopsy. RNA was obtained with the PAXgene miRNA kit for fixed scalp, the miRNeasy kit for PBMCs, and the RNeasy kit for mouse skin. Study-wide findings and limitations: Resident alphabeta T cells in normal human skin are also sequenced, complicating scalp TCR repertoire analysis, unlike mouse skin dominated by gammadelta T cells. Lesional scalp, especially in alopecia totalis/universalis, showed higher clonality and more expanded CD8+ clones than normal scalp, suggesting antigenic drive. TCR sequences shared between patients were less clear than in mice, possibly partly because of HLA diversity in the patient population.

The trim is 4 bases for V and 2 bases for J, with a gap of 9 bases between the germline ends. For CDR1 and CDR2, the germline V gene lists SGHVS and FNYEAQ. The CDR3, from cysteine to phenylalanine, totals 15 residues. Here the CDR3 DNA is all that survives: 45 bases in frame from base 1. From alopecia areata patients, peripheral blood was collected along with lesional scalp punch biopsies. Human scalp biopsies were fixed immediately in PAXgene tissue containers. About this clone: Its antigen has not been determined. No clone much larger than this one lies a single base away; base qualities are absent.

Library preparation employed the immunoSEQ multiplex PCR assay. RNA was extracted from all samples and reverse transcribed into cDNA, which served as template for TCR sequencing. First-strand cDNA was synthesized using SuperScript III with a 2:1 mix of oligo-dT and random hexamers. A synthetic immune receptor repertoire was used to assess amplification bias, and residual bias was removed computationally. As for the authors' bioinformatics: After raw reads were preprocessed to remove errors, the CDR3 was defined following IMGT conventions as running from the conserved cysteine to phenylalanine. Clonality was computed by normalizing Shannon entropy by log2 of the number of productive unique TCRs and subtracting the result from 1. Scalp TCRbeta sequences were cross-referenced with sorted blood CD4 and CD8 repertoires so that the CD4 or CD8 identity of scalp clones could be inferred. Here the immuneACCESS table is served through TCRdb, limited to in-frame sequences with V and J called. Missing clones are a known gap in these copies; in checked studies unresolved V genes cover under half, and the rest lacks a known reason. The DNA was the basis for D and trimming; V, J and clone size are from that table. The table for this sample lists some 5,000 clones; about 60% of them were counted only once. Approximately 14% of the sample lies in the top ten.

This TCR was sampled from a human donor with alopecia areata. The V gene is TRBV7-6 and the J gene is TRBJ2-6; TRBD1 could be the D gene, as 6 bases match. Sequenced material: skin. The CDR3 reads CASSSEGAGANVLTF. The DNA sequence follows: TGTGCCAGCAGCTCAGAGGGGGCTGGGGCCAACGTCCTGACTTTC.